This T cell receptor beta chain derives from a study of blood T cell repertoires in COVID-19. Trimming removed 7 bases at V and 1 base at J, with 11 bases between. From germline, CDR1 is MDHEN and CDR2 SYDVKM. The CDR3 contains 14 residues. This table comes from immunoSEQ multiplex PCR, and its TCRdb copy is limited to in-frame clones, with some not included. Of about 75,000 clones listed, roughly 91% are singletons. This clonotype was obtained from a human donor in a cohort sampled during active COVID-19. This chain connects TRBV28 to TRBJ1-5; weak D call: TRBD1 (6 bases). Sequencing used peripheral blood. DNA for the CDR3: TGTGCCAGCAAGGACAGCATCAGCAATCAGCCCCAGCATTTT. It translates to CASKDSISNQPQHF. Combining the CDR3 with reference TRBV28 and TRBJ1-5 gives the whole variable domain DVKVTQSSRYLVKRTGEKVFLECVQDMDHENMFWYRQDPGLGLRLIYFSYDVKMKEKGDIPEGYSVSREKKERFSLILESASTNQTSMYLCASKDSISNQPQHFGDGTRLSIL.